One and the same sample provided the 2 T cell receptor beta chains below, sequenced in a study of blood T cells in healthy people across ages. PCR was performed a second time for about 6 to 11 cycles using a sample-barcoded 5' primer and a J-beta primer mix. TCRdb recomputed calls from the 5' RACE reads with MiXCR, one row per CDR3 protein. There are some 1.7 million distinct CDR3 sequences in the sample; about 28% occur only once, and about 7.7% lies in the top ten. The sequenced sample consisted of blood. The receptors shown here come from a woman aged 25 to 39 in good health.

The chain employs TRBV5-1 and TRBJ1-1; the D is unclear. CDR3 length equals 12 residues. V was shortened by 6 bases and J by 3 bases, with 9 bases between the two germline ends. CDR1 is SGHRS, CDR2 YFSETQ, per germline. This CDR3 is CASNKGDTEAFF. Written as DNA, the CDR3 is TGCGCCAGCAATAAGGGAGACACTGAAGCTTTCTTT.

This clonotype was counted many times. This chain connects TRBV7-2 to TRBJ2-7, with D possibly TRBD2 on 7 matching bases. Trimming pared 5 bases from V and 2 bases from J, leaving 19 bases between. In germline, CDR1 is SGHTA, CDR2 FQGNSA. CDR3 length equals 16 residues. For the CDR3, the DNA is TGTGCCAGCAGCCGCCCGGGGGGCAGTTTAACCTACGAGCAGTACTTC. It yields the protein CASSRPGGSLTYEQYF.